A selection of T cell receptor beta chains follows, all from one sample in a study of T-cell reconstitution after alpha-beta-depleted transplantation in children. In TCRdb, the PCR reads were re-called with MiXCR into one record per CDR3 protein. The data show 250,000 to 400,000 distinct CDR3 sequences, with approximately 23% seen just once and over 9.5% held by the top ten. Sequencing was performed on PBMCs, mostly from graft donor cells, taken 180 days after TCRalphabeta/CD19-depleted stem cell transplant. These receptors originate from a male patient younger than 18 who had a stem cell transplant for acute lymphoblastic leukemia, so the T cells may come from the graft donor. Each CDR3 is given with its conserved first and last residue. D genes are given only for firm matches. Clone size is stated in some rows and not others, as once, few, many or a class when expanded.

clone size | J gene | CDR3 length | D gene | V gene | CDR3 DNA | CDR3 protein
few | TRBJ2-1 | 12 | TRBD1 | TRBV5-1 | TGCGCCAGCAGTGACAGGGGTATTGAGCAGTTCTTC | CASSDRGIEQFF
many | TRBJ2-7 | 14 | - | TRBV5-1 | TGCGCCAGCAGCTTGGCCGGACGCCTCTACGAGCAGTACTTC | CASSLAGRLYEQYF
few | TRBJ1-1 | 14 | TRBD1 | TRBV4-1 | TGCGCCAGCAGCCCCCACGACACAGGGGGTGAAGCTTTCTTT | CASSPHDTGGEAFF
few | TRBJ2-1 | 23 | TRBD2 | TRBV11-2 | TGTGCCAGCAGCTTAGGATTTAAGACTTTCGGACTAGCGGGAGTAAGCTCCTACAATGAGCAGTTCTTC | CASSLGFKTFGLAGVSSYNEQFF
- | TRBJ1-6 | 18 | TRBD1 | TRBV4-1 | TGCGCCAGCAGCCGTTTCAATGCTCCGGGACAGCTAAATTCACCCCTCCACTTT | CASSRFNAPGQLNSPLHF
- | TRBJ1-1 | 15 | TRBD1 | TRBV3-1 | TGTGCCAGCAGCCAACCGACAGGGCGGTTCACTGAAGCTTTCTTT | CASSQPTGRFTEAFF
few | TRBJ2-4 | 14 | TRBD1 | TRBV5-1 | TGCGCCAGCAGCTTGGCCCCGACAGGGTCAAAACAGTACTTC | CASSLAPTGSKQYF
- | TRBJ1-4 | 15 | - | TRBV5-1 | TGCGCCAGCACCCGAGGGGGGGGATCTGAGGAAAAACTGTTTTTT | CASTRGGGSEEKLFF
few | TRBJ2-3 | 13 | TRBD1 | TRBV24-1 | TGTGCAACACAGGGGGCGAACACAGATACGCAGTATTTT | CATQGANTDTQYF
- | TRBJ2-1 | 11 | - | TRBV10-3 | TGTGCCATCAGTGTTCGCAATGAGCCGTTCTTC | CAISVRNEPFF
- | TRBJ1-1 | 15 | TRBD1 | TRBV29-1 | TGCAGCGTTGGACGTACAGGGGGCGCAAGTCAAGGAGCTTTCTTT | CSVGRTGGASQGAFF
once | TRBJ1-6 | 15 | - | TRBV3-1 | TGTGCCAGCAGCGGAAGGAGCTCCTATAATTCACCCCTCCACTTT | CASSGRSSYNSPLHF